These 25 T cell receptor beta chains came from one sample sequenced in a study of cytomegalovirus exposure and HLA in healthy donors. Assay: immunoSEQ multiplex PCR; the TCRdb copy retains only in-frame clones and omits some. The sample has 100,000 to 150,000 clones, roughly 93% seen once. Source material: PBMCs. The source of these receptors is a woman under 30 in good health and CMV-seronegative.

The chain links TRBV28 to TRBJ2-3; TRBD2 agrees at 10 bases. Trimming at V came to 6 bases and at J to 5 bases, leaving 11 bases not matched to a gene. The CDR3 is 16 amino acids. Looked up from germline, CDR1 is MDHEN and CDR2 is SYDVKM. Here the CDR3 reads CASSQITSGIRDTQYF. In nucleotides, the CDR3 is TGTGCCAGCAGCCAGATCACTAGCGGGATAAGAGATACGCAGTATTTT.

CDR3 in amino acids: CASSSGTGGQPQHF. Written as DNA, the CDR3 is TGCGCCAGCAGCTCAGGGACAGGGGGTCAGCCCCAGCATTTT. V gene TRBV5-1 combines with J gene TRBJ1-5; 11 bases align to TRBD1. Germline CDR1 and CDR2: SGHRS and YFSETQ. Trimming at V came to 3 bases and at J to 6 bases, leaving 2 bases not matched to a gene. The CDR3 has 14 amino acids.

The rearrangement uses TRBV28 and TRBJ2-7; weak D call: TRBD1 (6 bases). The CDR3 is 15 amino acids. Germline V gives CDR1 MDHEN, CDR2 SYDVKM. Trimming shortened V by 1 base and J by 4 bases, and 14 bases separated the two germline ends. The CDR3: CASSLSGVRTYEQYF. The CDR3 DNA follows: TGTGCCAGCAGTTTATCAGGGGTAAGGACATACGAGCAGTACTTC.

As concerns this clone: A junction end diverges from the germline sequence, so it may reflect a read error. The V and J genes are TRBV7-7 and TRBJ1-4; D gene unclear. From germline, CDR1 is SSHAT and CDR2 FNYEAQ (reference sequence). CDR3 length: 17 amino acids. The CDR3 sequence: CASSVTSPSPNNEKLFF. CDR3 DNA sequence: TGTGCTAGCAGCGTTACTTCCCCGAGCCCTAATAATGAAAAACTGTTTTTT.

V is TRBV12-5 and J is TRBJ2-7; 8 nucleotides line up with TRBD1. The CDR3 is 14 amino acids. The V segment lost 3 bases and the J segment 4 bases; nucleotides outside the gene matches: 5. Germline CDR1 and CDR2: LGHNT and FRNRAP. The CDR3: CASGFGTGLYEQYF. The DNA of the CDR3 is TGTGCTAGTGGTTTCGGGACAGGTCTATACGAGCAGTACTTC.

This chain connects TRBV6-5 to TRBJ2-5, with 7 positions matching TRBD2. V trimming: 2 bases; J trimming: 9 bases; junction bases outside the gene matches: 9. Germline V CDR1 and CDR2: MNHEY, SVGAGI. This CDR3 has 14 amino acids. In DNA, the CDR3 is TGTGCCAGCAGTTACGAATGGACTAGAGGAGCCCAGTACTTC. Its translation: CASSYEWTRGAQYF.

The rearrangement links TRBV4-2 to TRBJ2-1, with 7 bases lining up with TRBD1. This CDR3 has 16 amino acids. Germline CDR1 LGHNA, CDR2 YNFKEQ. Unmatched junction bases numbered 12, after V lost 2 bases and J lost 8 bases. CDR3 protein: CASSQHWDSTRDEQFF. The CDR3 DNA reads TGTGCCAGCAGCCAACACTGGGACAGCACTAGGGATGAGCAGTTCTTC.

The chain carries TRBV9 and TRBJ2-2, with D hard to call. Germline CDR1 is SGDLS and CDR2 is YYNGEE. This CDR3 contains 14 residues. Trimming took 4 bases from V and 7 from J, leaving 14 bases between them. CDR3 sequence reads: CASSSEALDGELFF. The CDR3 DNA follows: TGTGCCAGCAGCTCCGAGGCCCTCGACGGGGAGCTGTTTTTT.

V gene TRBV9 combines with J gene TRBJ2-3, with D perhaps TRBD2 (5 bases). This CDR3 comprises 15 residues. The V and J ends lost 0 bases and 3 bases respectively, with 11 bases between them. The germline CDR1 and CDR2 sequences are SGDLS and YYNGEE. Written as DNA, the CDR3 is TGTGCCAGCAGCGTAGGGGTGGGAGAAACAGATACGCAGTATTTT. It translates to CASSVGVGETDTQYF.

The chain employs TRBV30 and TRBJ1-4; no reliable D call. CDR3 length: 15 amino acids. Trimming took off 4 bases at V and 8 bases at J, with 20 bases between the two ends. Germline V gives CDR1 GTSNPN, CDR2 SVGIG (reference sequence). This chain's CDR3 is CAWTVRGLPGEKLFF. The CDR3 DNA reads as TGTGCCTGGACCGTACGGGGATTGCCTGGGGAAAAACTGTTTTTT.

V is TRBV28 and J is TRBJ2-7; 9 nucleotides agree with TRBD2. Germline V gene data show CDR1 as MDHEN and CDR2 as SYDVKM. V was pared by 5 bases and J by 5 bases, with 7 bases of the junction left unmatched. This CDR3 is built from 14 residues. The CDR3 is CASSTASGTNEQYF. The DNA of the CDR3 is TGTGCCAGCAGTACGGCTAGCGGGACCAACGAGCAGTACTTC.

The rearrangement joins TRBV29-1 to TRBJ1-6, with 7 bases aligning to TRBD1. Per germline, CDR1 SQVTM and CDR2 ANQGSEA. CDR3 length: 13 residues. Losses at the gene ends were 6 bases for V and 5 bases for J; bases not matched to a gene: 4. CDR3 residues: CSVRDRDNSPLHF. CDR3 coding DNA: TGCAGCGTCCGGGACAGAGATAATTCACCCCTCCACTTT.

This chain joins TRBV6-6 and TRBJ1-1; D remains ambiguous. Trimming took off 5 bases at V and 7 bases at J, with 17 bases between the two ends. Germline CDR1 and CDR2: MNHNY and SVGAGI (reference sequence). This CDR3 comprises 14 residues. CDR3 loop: CASSPTRSGGEAFF. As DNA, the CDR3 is TGTGCCAGCAGTCCAACCAGAAGTGGAGGTGAAGCTTTCTTT.

The CDR3 loop is CASSLQGDGYTF. CDR3 nucleotide sequence: TGCGCCAGCAGCTTACAGGGGGATGGCTACACCTTC. The gene calls are TRBV5-1 and TRBJ1-2; 8 bases line up with TRBD1. The CDR3 runs 12 residues. CDR1 and CDR2 (germline): SGHRS, YFSETQ. V lost 2 bases, J lost 6 bases, and 0 bases stayed unmatched.

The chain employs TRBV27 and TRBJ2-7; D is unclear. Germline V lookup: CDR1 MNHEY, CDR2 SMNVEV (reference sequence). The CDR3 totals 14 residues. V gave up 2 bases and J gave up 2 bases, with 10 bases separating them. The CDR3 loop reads CASSLNRVPYEQYF. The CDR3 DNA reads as TGTGCCAGCAGTTTAAACCGGGTACCCTACGAGCAGTACTTC.

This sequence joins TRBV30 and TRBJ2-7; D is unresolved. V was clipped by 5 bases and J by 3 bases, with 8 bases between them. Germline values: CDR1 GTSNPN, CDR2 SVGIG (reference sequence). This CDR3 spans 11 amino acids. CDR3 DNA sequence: TGTGCCTGGGGAGACTTCTACGAGCAGTACTTC. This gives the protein CAWGDFYEQYF.

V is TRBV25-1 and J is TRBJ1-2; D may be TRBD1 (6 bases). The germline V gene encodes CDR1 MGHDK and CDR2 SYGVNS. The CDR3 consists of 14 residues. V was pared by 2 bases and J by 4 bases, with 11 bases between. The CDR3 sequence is CASSEVGRGYGYTF. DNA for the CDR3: TGTGCCAGCAGTGAAGTAGGCAGGGGCTATGGCTACACCTTC.

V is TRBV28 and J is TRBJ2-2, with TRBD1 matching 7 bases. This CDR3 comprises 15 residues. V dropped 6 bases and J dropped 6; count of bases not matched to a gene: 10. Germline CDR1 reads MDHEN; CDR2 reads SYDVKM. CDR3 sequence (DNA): TGTGCCAGCAGGCCAGACAGGGACGGGGCCGGGGAGCTGTTTTTT. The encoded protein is CASRPDRDGAGELFF.

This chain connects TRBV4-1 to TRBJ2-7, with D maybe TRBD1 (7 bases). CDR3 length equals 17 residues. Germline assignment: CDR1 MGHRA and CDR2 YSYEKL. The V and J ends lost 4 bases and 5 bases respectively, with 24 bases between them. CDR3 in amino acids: CASSPREWYRDSDEQYF. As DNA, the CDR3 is TGCGCCAGCAGCCCTCGGGAGTGGTACAGGGACAGCGACGAGCAGTACTTC.

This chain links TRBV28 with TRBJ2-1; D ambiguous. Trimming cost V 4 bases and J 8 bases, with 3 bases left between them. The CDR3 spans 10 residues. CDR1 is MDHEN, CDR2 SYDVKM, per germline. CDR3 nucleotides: TGTGCCAGCAGTTCGGATGAGCAGTTCTTC. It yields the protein CASSSDEQFF.

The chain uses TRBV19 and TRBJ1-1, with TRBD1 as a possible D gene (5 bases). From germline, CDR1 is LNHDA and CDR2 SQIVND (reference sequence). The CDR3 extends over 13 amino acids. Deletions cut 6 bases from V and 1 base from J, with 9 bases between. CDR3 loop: CASSGTANTEAFF. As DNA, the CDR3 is TGTGCCAGTAGCGGGACTGCGAACACTGAAGCTTTCTTT.

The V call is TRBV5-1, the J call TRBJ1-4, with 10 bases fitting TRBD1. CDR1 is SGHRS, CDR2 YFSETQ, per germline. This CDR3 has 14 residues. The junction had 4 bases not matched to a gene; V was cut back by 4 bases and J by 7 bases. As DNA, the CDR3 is TGCGCCAGCAGCGCCCGGGACAGGGGTGAAAAACTGTTTTTT. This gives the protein CASSARDRGEKLFF.

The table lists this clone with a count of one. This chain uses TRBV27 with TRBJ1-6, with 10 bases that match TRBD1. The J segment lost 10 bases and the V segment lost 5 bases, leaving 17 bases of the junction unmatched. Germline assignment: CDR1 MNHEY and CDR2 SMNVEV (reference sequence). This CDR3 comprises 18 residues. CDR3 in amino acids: CASSPRDRGSPSGSPLHF. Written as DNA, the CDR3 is TGTGCCAGCAGTCCCCGGGACAGGGGATCTCCATCAGGGTCACCCCTCCACTTT.

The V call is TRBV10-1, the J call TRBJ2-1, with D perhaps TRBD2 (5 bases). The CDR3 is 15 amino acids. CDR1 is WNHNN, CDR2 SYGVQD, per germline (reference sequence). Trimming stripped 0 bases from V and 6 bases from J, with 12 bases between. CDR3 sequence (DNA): TGCGCCAGCAGTGAGTCGCCAGCGGACCTCAATGAGCAGTTCTTC. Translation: CASSESPADLNEQFF.

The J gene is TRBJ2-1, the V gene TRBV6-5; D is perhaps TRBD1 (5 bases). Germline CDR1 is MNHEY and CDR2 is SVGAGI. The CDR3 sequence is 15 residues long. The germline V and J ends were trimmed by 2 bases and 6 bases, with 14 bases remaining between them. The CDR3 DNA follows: TGTGCCAGCAGTTACGACCCAGGGATTCGCAATGAGCAGTTCTTC. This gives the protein CASSYDPGIRNEQFF.